This T cell receptor (beta chain) was sequenced for a study of blood T cell repertoires in COVID-19. Study as a whole: Sites in the United States, Italy and Spain provided acute and convalescent COVID-19 samples. From T cells, B-cell-depleted T cells, or PBMCs came the material, which was cDNA or gDNA.

J lost 1 base, V lost 8 bases, and 4 bases had no gene match. This CDR3 region has 14 residues. Germline V gene data show CDR1 as SQVTM and CDR2 as ANQGSEA. Per the authors' pipeline: Researchers report that nucleated cell counts were estimated from reference gene primer amplification. Clones were sequenced by immunoSEQ multiplex PCR, and TCRdb holds only the in-frame ones, with some missing. The V and J calls and the clone size are those of that table, but D and trimming were determined from the DNA. Among some 220,000 clones, approximately 81% were seen once, and the ten largest hold about 3%. The sample comprised peripheral blood. The J gene is TRBJ2-3, the V gene TRBV29-1, with TRBD2 matching over 12 bases. This TCR was recovered from a man between 50 and 59 years old who had recovered from COVID-19. For the CDR3, the DNA is TGCAGCCCCCGACTAGCGGGAGGCACAGATACGCAGTATTTT. This sequence encodes CSPRLAGGTDTQYF.